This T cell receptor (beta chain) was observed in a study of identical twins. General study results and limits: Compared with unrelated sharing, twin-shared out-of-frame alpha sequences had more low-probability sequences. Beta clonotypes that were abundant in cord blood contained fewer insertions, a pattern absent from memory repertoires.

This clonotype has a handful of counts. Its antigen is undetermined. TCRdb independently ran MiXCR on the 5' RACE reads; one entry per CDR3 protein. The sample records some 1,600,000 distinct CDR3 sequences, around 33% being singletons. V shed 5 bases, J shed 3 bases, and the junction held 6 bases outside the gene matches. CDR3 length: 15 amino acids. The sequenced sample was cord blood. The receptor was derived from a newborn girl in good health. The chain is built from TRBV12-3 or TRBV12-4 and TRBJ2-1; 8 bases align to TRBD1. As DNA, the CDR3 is TGTGCCAGCAGTATTCACAGGGGGTACTACAATGAGCAGTTCTTC. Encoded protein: CASSIHRGYYNEQFF.